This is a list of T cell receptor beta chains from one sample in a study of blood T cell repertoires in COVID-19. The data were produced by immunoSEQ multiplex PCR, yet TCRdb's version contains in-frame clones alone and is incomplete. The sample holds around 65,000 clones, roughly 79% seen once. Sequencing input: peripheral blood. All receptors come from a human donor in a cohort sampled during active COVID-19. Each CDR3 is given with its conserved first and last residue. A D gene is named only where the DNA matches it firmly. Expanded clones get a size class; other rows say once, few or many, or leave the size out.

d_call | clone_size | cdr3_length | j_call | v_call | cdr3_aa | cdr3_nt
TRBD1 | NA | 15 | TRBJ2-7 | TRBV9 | CASSDGTGPFYEQYF | TGTGCCAGCAGCGACGGGACAGGACCATTCTACGAGCAGTACTTC
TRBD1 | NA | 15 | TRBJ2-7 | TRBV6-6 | CASSFPGTGGDEQYF | TGTGCCAGCAGTTTTCCCGGGACAGGGGGCGACGAGCAGTACTTC
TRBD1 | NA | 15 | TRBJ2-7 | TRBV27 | CASSFSQPTGGEQYF | TGTGCCAGCAGTTTTTCCCAACCGACAGGGGGCGAGCAGTACTTC
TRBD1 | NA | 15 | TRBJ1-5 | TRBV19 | CASSPGTGAISRQHF | TGTGCCAGTAGTCCTGGGACAGGGGCAATCTCGCGACAGCATTTT
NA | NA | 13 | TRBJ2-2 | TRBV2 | CASRFGRGEELFF | TGTGCCAGCAGGTTCGGCAGGGGTGAGGAGCTGTTTTTT
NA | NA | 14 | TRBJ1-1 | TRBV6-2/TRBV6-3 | CASSYSGRSTEAFF | TGTGCCAGCAGTTACTCGGGGAGGAGCACTGAAGCTTTCTTT
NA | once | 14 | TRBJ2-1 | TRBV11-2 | CASSLRGRNNEQFF | TGTGCCAGCAGCTTAAGGGGTAGGAACAATGAGCAGTTCTTC
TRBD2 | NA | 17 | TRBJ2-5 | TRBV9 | CASSARLAGVGQETQYF | TGTGCCAGCAGCGCTCGACTAGCGGGAGTCGGGCAAGAGACCCAGTACTTC
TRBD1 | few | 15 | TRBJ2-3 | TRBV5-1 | CASSPQGVSTDTQYF | TGCGCCAGCAGCCCACAGGGGGTGAGCACAGATACGCAGTATTTT
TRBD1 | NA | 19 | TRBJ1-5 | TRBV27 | CASSPLKSTGTVSNQPQHF | TGTGCCAGCAGTCCTCTGAAGTCCACCGGGACAGTTAGCAATCAGCCCCAGCATTTT
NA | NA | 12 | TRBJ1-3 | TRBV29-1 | CSVSNPGNTIYF | TGCAGCGTAAGCAACCCTGGAAACACCATATATTTT
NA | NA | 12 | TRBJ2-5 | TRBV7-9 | CASPGRGETQYF | TGTGCCAGCCCTGGCCGGGGGGAGACCCAGTACTTC
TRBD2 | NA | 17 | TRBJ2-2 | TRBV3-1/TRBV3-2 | CASSQELAGGSTGELFF | TGTGCCAGCAGCCAAGAACTAGCGGGAGGGAGCACCGGGGAGCTGTTTTTT
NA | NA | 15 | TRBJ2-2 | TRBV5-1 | CASSLVGRGTGELFF | TGCGCCAGCAGCTTGGTGGGGCGCGGCACCGGGGAGCTGTTTTTT
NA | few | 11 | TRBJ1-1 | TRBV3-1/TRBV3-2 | CASRGNTEAFF | TGTGCCAGCAGGGGCAACACTGAAGCTTTCTTT
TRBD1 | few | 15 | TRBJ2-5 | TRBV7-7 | CASSEGQGREETQYF | TGTGCTAGCAGCGAAGGACAGGGCCGGGAAGAGACCCAGTACTTC
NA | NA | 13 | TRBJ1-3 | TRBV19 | CASRPSSGNTIYF | TGTGCCAGTAGGCCGAGCTCTGGAAACACCATATATTTT
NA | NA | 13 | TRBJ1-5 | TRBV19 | CASGGNSNQPQHF | TGTGCCAGTGGTGGCAATAGCAATCAGCCCCAGCATTTT
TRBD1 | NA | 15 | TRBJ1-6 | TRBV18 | CASSPWDRRNSPLHF | TGTGCCAGCTCACCCTGGGACAGGAGAAATTCACCCCTCCACTTT
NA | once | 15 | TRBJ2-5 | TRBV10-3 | CAISGDGLSQETQYF | TGTGCCATCAGTGGTGACGGACTTAGCCAAGAGACCCAGTACTTC
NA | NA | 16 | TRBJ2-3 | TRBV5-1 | CASSLGAEAGTDTQYF | TGCGCCAGCAGCTTGGGGGCGGAGGCGGGCACAGATACGCAGTATTTT
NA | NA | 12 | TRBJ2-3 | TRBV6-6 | CASSARRGTQYF | TGTGCCAGCAGCGCCCGGCGGGGTACGCAGTATTTT
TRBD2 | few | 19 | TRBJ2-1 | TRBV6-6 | CASSSGGTSGRSSYNEQFF | TGTGCCAGCAGCTCGGGGGGGACTAGTGGAAGGAGCTCCTACAATGAGCAGTTCTTC
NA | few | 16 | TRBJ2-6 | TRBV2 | CASSRGQTTGANVLTF | TGTGCCAGCAGTAGAGGACAGACTACTGGGGCCAACGTCCTGACTTTC
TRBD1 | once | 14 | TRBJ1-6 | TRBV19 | CASSIGTGRPPLHF | TGTGCCAGTAGTATCGGGACAGGTCGGCCACCCCTCCACTTT
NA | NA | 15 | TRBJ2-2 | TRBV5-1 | CASSYGTLNTGELFF | TGCGCCAGCAGCTACGGGACACTGAACACCGGGGAGCTGTTTTTT
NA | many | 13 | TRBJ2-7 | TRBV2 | CASSEGVVDEQYF | TGTGCCAGCAGTGAAGGAGTCGTGGACGAGCAGTACTTC
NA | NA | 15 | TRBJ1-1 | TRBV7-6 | CASSLTGGGPTEAFF | TGTGCCAGCAGCTTAACGGGGGGGGGCCCCACTGAAGCTTTCTTT
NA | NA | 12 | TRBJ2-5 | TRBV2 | CASRTSQETQYF | TGTGCCAGCAGAACTTCCCAAGAGACCCAGTACTTC
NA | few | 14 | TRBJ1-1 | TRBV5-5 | CASSFEFTDTEAFF | TGTGCCAGCAGCTTTGAGTTCACGGACACTGAAGCTTTCTTT
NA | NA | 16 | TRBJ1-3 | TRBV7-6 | CASSLGRGLGGNTIYF | TGTGCCAGCAGCTTAGGGCGGGGGCTTGGTGGAAACACCATATATTTT
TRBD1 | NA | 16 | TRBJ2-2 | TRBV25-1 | CASSEARTGLAGELFF | TGTGCCAGCAGTGAAGCCCGGACAGGGCTGGCCGGGGAGCTGTTTTTT
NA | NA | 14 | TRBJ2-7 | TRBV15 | CATSRALYPYEQYF | TGTGCCACCAGCAGAGCTCTTTATCCCTACGAGCAGTACTTC
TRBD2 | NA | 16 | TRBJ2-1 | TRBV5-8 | CASSTRTSGGYNEQFF | TGTGCCAGCAGCACCAGGACTAGCGGGGGGTACAATGAGCAGTTCTTC
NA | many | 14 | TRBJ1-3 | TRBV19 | CASTRGGSGNTIYF | TGTGCCAGTACCAGAGGGGGCTCTGGAAACACCATATATTTT
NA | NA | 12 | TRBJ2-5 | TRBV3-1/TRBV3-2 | CASRDTPETQYF | TGTGCCAGCCGGGACACCCCAGAGACCCAGTACTTC
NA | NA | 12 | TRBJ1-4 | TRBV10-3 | CAISDTSEKLFF | TGTGCCATCAGTGATACCAGTGAAAAACTGTTTTTT
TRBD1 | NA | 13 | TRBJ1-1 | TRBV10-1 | CASVGQGRTEAFF | TGCGCCAGCGTCGGACAGGGTCGGACTGAAGCTTTCTTT
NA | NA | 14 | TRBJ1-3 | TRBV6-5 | CASSPSRLGNTIYF | TGTGCCAGCAGTCCCTCGCGACTCGGAAACACCATATATTTT
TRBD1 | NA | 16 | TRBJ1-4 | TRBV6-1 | CASSVRTGWTNEKLFF | TGTGCCAGCAGTGTTCGGACAGGTTGGACTAATGAAAAACTGTTTTTT